This T cell receptor beta chain is drawn from a study of shared clonotypes between healthy human individuals. Free of recent acute infections or vaccinations, the donors were healthy HIV-negative adults. Measured with immunoSEQ multiplex PCR; TCRdb has only the in-frame clones, and not every one. The profile shows around 1.4 million clones, 98% to 99% of them singletons. Sequences were obtained from naive CD4+ T cells sorted from blood. The subset was: CD45RA+ positively selected. The receptor's source is a man under 40 in good health.

CDR3 coding DNA: TGTGCCAGCAGCTTGGCGGCCAGCCTGAACACCGGGGAGCTGTTTTTT. This translates into CASSLAASLNTGELFF. The rearrangement uses TRBV5-5 and TRBJ2-2; D is unresolved. Looked up from germline, CDR1 is SGHKS and CDR2 is YYEKEE (reference sequence). CDR3 length: 16 residues. V lost 0 bases and J lost 1, with 10 bases in between.